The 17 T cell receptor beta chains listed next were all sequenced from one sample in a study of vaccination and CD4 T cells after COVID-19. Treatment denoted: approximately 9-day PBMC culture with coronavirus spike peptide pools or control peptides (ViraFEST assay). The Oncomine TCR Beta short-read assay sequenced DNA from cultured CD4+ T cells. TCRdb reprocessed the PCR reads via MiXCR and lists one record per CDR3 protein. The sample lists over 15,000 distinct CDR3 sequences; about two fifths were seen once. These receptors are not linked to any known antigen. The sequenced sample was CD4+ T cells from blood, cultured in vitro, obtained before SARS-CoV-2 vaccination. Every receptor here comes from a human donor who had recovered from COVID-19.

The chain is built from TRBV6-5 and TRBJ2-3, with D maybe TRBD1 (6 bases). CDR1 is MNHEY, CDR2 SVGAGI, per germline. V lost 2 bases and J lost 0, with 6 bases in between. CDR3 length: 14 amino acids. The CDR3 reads CASSYRGSTDTQYF. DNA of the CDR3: TGTGCCAGCAGTTACAGGGGGAGCACAGATACGCAGTATTTT.

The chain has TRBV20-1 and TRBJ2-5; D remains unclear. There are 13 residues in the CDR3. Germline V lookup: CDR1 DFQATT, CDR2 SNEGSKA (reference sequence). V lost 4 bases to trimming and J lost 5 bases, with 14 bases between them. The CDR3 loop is CSATDKLLETQYF. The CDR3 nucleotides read TGCAGTGCTACTGACAAGCTCCTGGAGACCCAGTACTTC.

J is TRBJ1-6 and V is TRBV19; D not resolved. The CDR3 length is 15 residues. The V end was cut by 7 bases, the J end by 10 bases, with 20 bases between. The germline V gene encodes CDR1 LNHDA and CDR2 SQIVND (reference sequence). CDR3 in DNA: TGTGCCAGTACCCCACAGTCGGCAGCTTCCTCACCCCTCCACTTT. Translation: CASTPQSAASSPLHF.

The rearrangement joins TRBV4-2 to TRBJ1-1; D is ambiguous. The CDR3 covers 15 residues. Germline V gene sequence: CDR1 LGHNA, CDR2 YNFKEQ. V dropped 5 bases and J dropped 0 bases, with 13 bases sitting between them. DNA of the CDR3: TGTGCCAGCAGCGCGAGGGAGAAAATGAACACTGAAGCTTTCTTT. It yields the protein CASSAREKMNTEAFF.

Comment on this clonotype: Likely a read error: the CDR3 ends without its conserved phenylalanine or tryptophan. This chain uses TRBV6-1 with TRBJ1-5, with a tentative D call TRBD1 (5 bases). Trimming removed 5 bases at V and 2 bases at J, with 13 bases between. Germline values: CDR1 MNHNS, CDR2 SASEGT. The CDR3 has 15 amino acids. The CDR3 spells CASSRGTGRNQPQHS. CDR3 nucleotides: TGTGCCAGCAGTAGAGGGACGGGGCGCAATCAGCCCCAGCATTCT.

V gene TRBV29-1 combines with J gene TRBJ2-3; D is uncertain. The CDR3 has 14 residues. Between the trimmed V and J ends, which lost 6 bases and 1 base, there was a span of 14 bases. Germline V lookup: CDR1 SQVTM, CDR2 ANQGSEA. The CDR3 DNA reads TGCAGCGTCCGACCTTATACGGGCACAGATACGCAGTATTTT. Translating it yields CSVRPYTGTDTQYF.

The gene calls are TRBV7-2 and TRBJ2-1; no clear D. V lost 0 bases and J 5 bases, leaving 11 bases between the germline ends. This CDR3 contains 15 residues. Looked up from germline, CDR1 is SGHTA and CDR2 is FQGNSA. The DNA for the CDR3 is TGTGCCAGCAGCTTAGCCGTGACGGTGAACAATGAGCAGTTCTTC. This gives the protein CASSLAVTVNNEQFF.

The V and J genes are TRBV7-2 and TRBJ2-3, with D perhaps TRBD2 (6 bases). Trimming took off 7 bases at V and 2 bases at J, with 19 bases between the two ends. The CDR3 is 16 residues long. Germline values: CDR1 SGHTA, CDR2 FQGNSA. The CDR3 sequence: CASTNDGGTPTDTQYF. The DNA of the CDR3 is TGTGCCAGCACTAACGACGGCGGGACCCCCACAGATACGCAGTATTTT.

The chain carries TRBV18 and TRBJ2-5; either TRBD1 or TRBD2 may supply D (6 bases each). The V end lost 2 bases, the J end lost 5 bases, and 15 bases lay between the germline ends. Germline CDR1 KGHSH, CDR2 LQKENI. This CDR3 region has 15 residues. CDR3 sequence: CASSPEWQGRETQYF. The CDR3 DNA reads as TGTGCCAGCTCACCAGAGTGGCAGGGGAGGGAGACCCAGTACTTC.

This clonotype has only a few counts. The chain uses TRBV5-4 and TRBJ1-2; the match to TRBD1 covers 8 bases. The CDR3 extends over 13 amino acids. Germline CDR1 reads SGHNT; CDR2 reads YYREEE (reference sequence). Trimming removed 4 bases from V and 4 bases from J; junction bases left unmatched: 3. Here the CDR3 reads CASSAGQGYGYTF. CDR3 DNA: TGTGCCAGCAGCGCCGGACAGGGCTATGGCTACACCTTC. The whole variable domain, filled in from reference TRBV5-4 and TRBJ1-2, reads ETGVTQSPTHLIKTRGQQVTLRCSSQSGHNTVSWYQQALGQGPQFIFQYYREEENGRGNFPPRFSGLQFPNYSSELNVNALELDDSALYLCASSAGQGYGYTFGSGTRLTVV.

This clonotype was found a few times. CDR3 DNA: TGTGCCAGCAGCCTACAGGAGTTTGGGGCCAAAAACATTCAGTACTTC. Its translation: CASSLQEFGAKNIQYF. The chain is built from TRBV7-9 and TRBJ2-4, with a weak D call TRBD1 (5 bases). V dropped 5 bases and J dropped 1 base, with 15 bases sitting between them. Per germline, CDR1 SEHNR and CDR2 FQNEAQ (reference sequence). The CDR3 covers 16 residues.

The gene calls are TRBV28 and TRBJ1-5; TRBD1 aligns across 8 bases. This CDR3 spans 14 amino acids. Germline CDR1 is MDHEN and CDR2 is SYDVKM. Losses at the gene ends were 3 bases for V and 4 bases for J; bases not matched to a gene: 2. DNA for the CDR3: TGTGCCAGCAGTTTCGGGACAGGTAATCAGCCCCAGCATTTT. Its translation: CASSFGTGNQPQHF.

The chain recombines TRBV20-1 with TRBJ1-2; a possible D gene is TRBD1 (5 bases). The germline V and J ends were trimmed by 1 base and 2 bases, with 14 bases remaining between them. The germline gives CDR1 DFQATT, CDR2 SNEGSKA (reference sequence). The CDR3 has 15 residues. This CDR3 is CSARGGGATNYGYTF. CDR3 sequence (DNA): TGCAGTGCTAGAGGTGGGGGAGCTACAAACTATGGCTACACCTTC.

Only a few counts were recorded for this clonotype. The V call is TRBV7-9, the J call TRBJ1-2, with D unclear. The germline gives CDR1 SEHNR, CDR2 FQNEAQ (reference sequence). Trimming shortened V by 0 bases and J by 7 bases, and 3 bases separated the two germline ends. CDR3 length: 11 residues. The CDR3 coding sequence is TGTGCCAGCAGCTTAGCGGCTGGCTACACCTTC. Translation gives CASSLAAGYTF. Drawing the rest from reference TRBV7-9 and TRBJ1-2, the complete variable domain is DTGVSQNPRHKITKRGQNVTFRCDPISEHNRLYWYRQTLGQGPEFLTYFQNEAQLEKSRLLSDRFSAERPKGSFSTLEIQRTEQGDSAMYLCASSLAAGYTFGSGTRLTVV.

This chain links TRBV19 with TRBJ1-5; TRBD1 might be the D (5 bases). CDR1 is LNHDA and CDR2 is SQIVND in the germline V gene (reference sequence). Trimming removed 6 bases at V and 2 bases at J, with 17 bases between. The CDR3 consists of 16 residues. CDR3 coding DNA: TGTGCCAGTAGCTCCCAGGGAGGGCAGGGCAATCAGCCCCAGCATTTT. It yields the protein CASSSQGGQGNQPQHF.

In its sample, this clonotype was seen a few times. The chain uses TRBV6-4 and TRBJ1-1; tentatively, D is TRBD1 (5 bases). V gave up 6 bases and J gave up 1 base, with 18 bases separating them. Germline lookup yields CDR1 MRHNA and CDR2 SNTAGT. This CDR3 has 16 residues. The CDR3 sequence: CASRENPGRANTEAFF. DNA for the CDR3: TGTGCCAGCAGAGAGAACCCAGGGAGGGCGAACACTGAAGCTTTCTTT.

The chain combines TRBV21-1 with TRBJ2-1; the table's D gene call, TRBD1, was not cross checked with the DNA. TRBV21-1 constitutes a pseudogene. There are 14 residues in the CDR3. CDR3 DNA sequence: TGTGCCAGCCACCCGGGACAGCTCCCCAATGAGCAGTTCTTC. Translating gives CASHPGQLPNEQFF.